Here is one TCR beta chain with its context. For TCR beta, libraries came from iRepertoire HTBI primers and Arm-PCR of CDR3 regions. Authors' methods: Among the samples, roughly 65 TRBV and some 15 TRBJ segments were identified. A single record per CDR3 protein comes from TCRdb applying MiXCR to the multiplex PCR reads. These V and J calls are TCRdb output, not the study's own analysis. The sample has 400,000 to 500,000 distinct CDR3 sequences; 14% are singletons. The CDR3 covers 15 residues. V lost 7 bases, J lost 2 bases, and 15 bases lay in between. Germline assignment: CDR1 MNHNS and CDR2 SASEGT. Time point defined: newly diagnosed GD, antithyroid drugs for less than 3 months. Construction of the TCR library relied on RNA isolated from PBMCs. The authors drew patients from an endocrinology department in Xi'an, China. The sample comes from a study of regulatory T cells in long-lasting Graves disease.

A further study also used this sample, focusing on T cells in Graves' hyperthyroidism and ophthalmopathy. That report notes: The definition of stable Graves' hyperthyroidism was no ophthalmopathy progression within 18 months.

This receptor was identified in a woman in her forties or fifties with Graves disease. The sample in question was peripheral blood mononuclear cells (PBMCs), obtained at new diagnosis, from a patient treated with antithyroid drugs. This chain uses TRBV6-1 with TRBJ1-5; D is uncertain. The CDR3 sequence: CASIQRGVGNQPQHF. CDR3 nucleotide sequence: TGTGCCAGCATCCAGCGGGGTGTCGGCAATCAGCCCCAGCATTTT.